This TCR beta chain was identified in a study of blood T cell repertoires in COVID-19 (dated by TCRdb to 2018 to 2020). Concerning the study at large: Collaborator samples came from the United States, Italy and Spain and covered acute and convalescent phases of COVID-19. The repertoires were released in a freely available public database intended as a resource for research on the immune response to SARS-CoV-2. Samples were obtained from the ongoing ImmuneRACE study (first 160 participants) and from about 1,300 subjects provided by 6 global collaborators. The dataset comprised deeply sampled blood TCRbeta repertoires from subjects exposed to, actively infected with, or recovered from COVID-19. HLA class I and class II types, where available, came from metadata supplied by the sample provider rather than from assay-based typing. Nearly every sample came with metadata listing a de-identified subject ID, COVID-19 status, age in years and sex. The prospective study material was composed of cDNA or gDNA derived from T cells, B-cell-depleted T cells, or PBMCs.

Trimming accounts for 2 bases at V and 4 bases at J, while the number of junction bases matched to no gene is 7. Based on the germline V gene (reference sequence), the CDR1 and CDR2 sequences are SGHNT and YYREEE. The CDR3 holds 16 amino acids from the cysteine to the phenylalanine. CDR3 DNA is the only sequence kept; it has 48 bases, read in frame from the first base. Comments on this clone: Its recognized antigen is unknown. Base qualities are not provided; no much larger clone lies one nucleotide away.

Study-wide conclusions, independent of this receptor: The amount of clinical and demographic metadata varied by source and participant and was provided uncurated.

TCRbeta CDR3 regions were amplified from genomic DNA using the immunoSEQ Assay, a bias-controlled multiplex PCR. On the study's bioinformatics: Within the assay, amplification of reference gene primers was used to estimate how many nucleated cells each sample contained. Sequence reads were collapsed and filtered to measure the absolute abundance of every unique TCRbeta CDR3 rearrangement. For each sample, productive Simpson clonality was calculated by taking the square root of Simpson's diversity index across productive rearrangements. TCRdb re-hosts the immuneACCESS table, in-frame sequences only. Its copies lack some clones; in the studies checked, an unresolved V gene accounts for under half of them, and the cause for the rest is not known. Clone size and the V and J calls come from that table; the DNA yielded D and trimming. In this sample the table shows more than 95,000 clones, 70% to 80% of which occur a single time. The ten largest clones capture 2% to 3% of the sample.

Each collaborating institution followed its own protocols to collect whole blood in K2EDTA tubes. For TCRbeta analysis, collaborator samples were shipped as frozen whole blood, as isolated PBMCs, or as DNA extracted from either sample type. What was sequenced was peripheral blood. The rearranged chain carries TRBV5-4 and TRBJ2-2; 8 bases in the junction line up with TRBD1. This receptor was taken from a man in his forties or fifties with acute or convalescent COVID-19. CDR3 region: CASSFGQGRSTGELFF. In nucleotide form, the sequence is TGTGCCAGCAGCTTTGGACAGGGACGGAGCACCGGGGAGCTGTTTTTT.